Shown below are 27 T cell receptor beta chains from a single sample sequenced in a study of beta chain features in type 1 diabetes. Study outcomes and limitations: All four CD4+ subsets of Type 1 diabetes patients contained TCRB CDR3s that were moderately but significantly shorter.

Since all of the isolated RNA was reverse transcribed, expressed TCRB transcripts were what got sequenced. Sequenced by immunoSEQ multiplex PCR; TCRdb stores in-frame clones only, minus some. This table has around 70,000 clones, roughly 49% appearing once. Which antigens these TCRs recognize remains unknown. Input material: central memory CD4+ T cells from blood. Receptor source: a man aged 30 to 45 with type 1 diabetes.

This clone was detected only a few times. J is TRBJ2-5 and V is TRBV11-1; tentatively, D is TRBD1 (6 bases). The CDR3 covers 15 residues. Germline assignment: CDR1 SGHAT and CDR2 FQDESV (reference sequence). V lost 0 bases to trimming and J lost 5 bases, with 13 bases between them. The CDR3 DNA follows: TGTGCCAGCAGCTTAGCGATGGGGGCGCGGGAGACCCAGTACTTC. Encoded protein: CASSLAMGARETQYF.

The chain has TRBV2 and TRBJ1-1; 8 bases align to TRBD1. V dropped 1 base and J dropped 1; count of bases not matched to a gene: 2. CDR3 length: 15 residues. CDR1 and CDR2 (germline): SNHLY, FYNNEI. The CDR3 region has the DNA TGTGCCAGCAGTGAAGGGGGGACAGGGAACACTGAAGCTTTCTTT. This codes for CASSEGGTGNTEAFF.

This chain uses TRBV5-1 with TRBJ1-2; D is perhaps TRBD1 (6 bases). V was cut by 2 bases and J by 4 bases, with 24 bases left in between. Germline CDR1 and CDR2: SGHRS and YFSETQ. The CDR3 runs to 18 residues. CDR3 in amino acids: CASSLSNNRQAAGYGYTF. The CDR3 DNA follows: TGCGCCAGCAGCTTAAGCAACAACAGACAGGCCGCTGGCTATGGCTACACCTTC.

For this clone: One junction end does not reproduce the germline sequence, and a read error may be involved. This chain links TRBV7-7 with TRBJ2-5; perhaps TRBD1 as D (7 bases). CDR3 length: 15 residues. Per germline, CDR1 SSHAT and CDR2 FNYEAQ (reference sequence). CDR3 loop: CASSLGGGAGETQYF. The CDR3 DNA follows: TGTGCTAGCAGCTTAGGAGGGGGCGCGGGGGAGACCCAGTACTTC.

The rearrangement links TRBV7-2 to TRBJ1-1; no clear D gene. Germline values: CDR1 SGHTA, CDR2 FQGNSA. The CDR3 extends over 13 amino acids. Trimming removed 5 bases from V and 1 base from J, with 8 bases in between. Here the CDR3 reads CASSLRRNTEAFF. CDR3 coding DNA: TGTGCCAGCAGCCTTCGCAGGAACACTGAAGCTTTCTTT. Complete variable domain (other parts from reference TRBV7-2 and TRBJ1-1): GAGVSQSPSNKVTEKGKDVELRCDPISGHTALYWYRQSLGQGLEFLIYFQGNSAPDKSGLPSDRFSAERTGGSVSTLTIQRTQQEDSAVYLCASSLRRNTEAFFGQGTRLTVV.

The chain has TRBV4-1 and TRBJ2-5; tentative D call: TRBD1 (6 bases). The CDR3 has 14 residues. The V end lost 4 bases, the J end lost 1 base, and 10 bases lay between the germline ends. The germline V gene has CDR1 MGHRA and CDR2 YSYEKL. The CDR3 loop reads CASSLGTIQETQYF. The DNA of the CDR3 is TGCGCCAGCAGCCTCGGGACAATCCAAGAGACCCAGTACTTC.

The rearrangement joins TRBV10-3 to TRBJ2-1; weak D call: TRBD2 (6 bases). The CDR3 length is 13 residues. The V gene lost 11 bases and the J gene lost 10 bases, with 21 bases spanning the gap. Germline CDR1 reads ENHRY; CDR2 reads SYGVKD. In DNA, the CDR3 is TGTGCCCTCGGGACTTCGGGTGTTGGGGAGCAGTTCTTC. This codes for CALGTSGVGEQFF.

In regard to this clone: The junction departs from germline at one end; a sequencing error may be responsible. V gene TRBV7-9 combines with J gene TRBJ2-1; 10 nucleotides line up with TRBD2. The CDR3 has 12 residues. The germline V gene has CDR1 SEHNR and CDR2 FQNEAQ (reference sequence). CDR3 region: CASSLVLAGLVF. CDR3 bases: TGTGCCAGCAGCTTAGTACTAGCGGGATTGGTCTTC.

V gene TRBV7-2 combines with J gene TRBJ1-1; the D gene is possibly TRBD1 (5 bases). The CDR3 runs 13 residues. CDR1 and CDR2 from the germline V gene are SGHTA and FQGNSA. Deletions cut 5 bases from V and 7 bases from J, with 14 bases between. The CDR3 nucleotides read TGTGCCAGCAGCCCGCAAAGGGGTGATGAAGCTTTCTTT. It specifies CASSPQRGDEAFF.

This clone appeared a few times. The chain has TRBV18 and TRBJ1-1, with D perhaps matching TRBD1 (6 bases). The germline V gene has CDR1 KGHSH and CDR2 LQKENI. This CDR3 is 18 amino acids long. V lost 3 bases and J lost 0, with 20 bases in between. This CDR3 reads CASSPESRGAGVNTEAFF. CDR3 in DNA: TGTGCCAGCTCACCGGAGTCCAGGGGAGCGGGGGTGAACACTGAAGCTTTCTTT.

V is TRBV7-8 and J is TRBJ1-3; 7 nucleotides match TRBD1. The CDR3 is 15 residues long. Germline V gene data show CDR1 as SGHVS and CDR2 as FQNEAQ. Losses at the gene ends were 4 bases for V and 3 bases for J; bases not matched to a gene: 6. CDR3 nucleotide sequence: TGTGCCAGCAGCTCACGACAGGGCAATGGAAACACCATATATTTT. Translation gives CASSSRQGNGNTIYF.

The gene calls are TRBV4-2 and TRBJ2-1; TRBD1 aligns across 7 bases. Per the germline V gene, CDR1 is LGHNA and CDR2 is YNFKEQ. The CDR3 has 14 residues. Germline trimming cut 2 bases from V and 8 bases from J; bases unmatched to any gene: 6. The chain's CDR3 is CASSQPGQADEQFF. CDR3 in DNA: TGTGCCAGCAGCCAACCCGGACAGGCCGATGAGCAGTTCTTC.

This clone was counted once. The chain uses TRBV11-2 and TRBJ2-3, with a possible D match to TRBD2 (6 bases). This CDR3 is 16 amino acids long. V lost 0 bases and J lost 4, with 14 bases in between. Germline V gene lookup returns CDR1 SGHAT and CDR2 FQNNGV. Here the CDR3 reads CASSLDGGGGPDTQYF. The CDR3 DNA reads TGTGCCAGCAGCTTAGATGGGGGAGGAGGCCCAGATACGCAGTATTTT.

This clone was counted only a few times. As DNA, the CDR3 is TGTGCCAGCTCACCGGTAGGGACAGGGGGCACTGAAGCTTTCTTT. This encodes CASSPVGTGGTEAFF. This chain joins TRBV18 and TRBJ1-1; 11 nucleotides line up with TRBD1. The CDR3 runs to 15 residues. Trimming took 3 bases from V and 4 from J; bases not matched to a gene: 4. The germline V gene has CDR1 KGHSH and CDR2 LQKENI.

The chain is built from TRBV23-1 and TRBJ2-7; a possible D gene is TRBD2 (5 bases). TRBV23-1 is an open reading frame, and its role is uncertain. This CDR3 region has 15 residues. Trimming cost V 1 base and J 2 bases, with 12 bases left between them. CDR3 bases: TGCGCCAGCAGTCAATTGGAGGCGGGTGCCTACGAGCAGTACTTC. This sequence encodes CASSQLEAGAYEQYF.

This chain uses TRBV5-4 with TRBJ1-4; D gene ambiguous. The V and J ends lost 4 bases and 3 bases respectively, with 13 bases between them. Germline CDR1 is SGHNT and CDR2 is YYREEE (reference sequence). This CDR3 has 15 residues. DNA for the CDR3: TGTGCCAGCAGCCTGTCTCGGTTGGCTAATGAAAAACTGTTTTTT. Amino acid sequence: CASSLSRLANEKLFF.

The chain has TRBV5-6 and TRBJ2-1, with TRBD1 matching 7 bases. With 3 bases clipped from V and 4 bases from J, the junction kept 10 bases outside the gene matches. This CDR3 has 16 residues. CDR1 is SGHDT and CDR2 is YYEEEE in the germline V gene. The CDR3 DNA reads TGTGCCAGCAGCTACAGGGGTTTAGGGGCTTACAATGAGCAGTTCTTC. Its translation: CASSYRGLGAYNEQFF.

This clone was counted between two and nine times. V gene TRBV7-8 combines with J gene TRBJ1-4; D gene unclear. With 6 bases removed from V and 3 bases from J, the gap between germline ends came to 14 bases. The length of the CDR3 is 15 residues. Germline CDR1 and CDR2: SGHVS and FQNEAQ. The DNA of the CDR3 is TGTGCCAGCAGTCGAGAGCCTCAACCTAATGAAAAACTGTTTTTT. It is translated as CASSREPQPNEKLFF.

The chain employs TRBV19 and TRBJ2-6; 7 nucleotides line up with TRBD1. Germline loops: CDR1 LNHDA, CDR2 SQIVND (reference sequence). The ends lost 8 bases at V and 4 bases at J; junction bases unmatched: 5. The CDR3 length is 14 residues. CDR3 residues: CASRQGSGANVLTF. The CDR3 DNA reads TGTGCCAGTCGACAGGGATCCGGGGCCAACGTCCTGACTTTC. The variable domain in full, with the rest retrieved from reference TRBV19 and TRBJ2-6, is DGGITQSPKYLFRKEGQNVTLSCEQNLNHDAMYWYRQDPGQGLRLIYYSQIVNDFQKGDIAEGYSVSREKKESFPLTVTSAQKNPTAFYLCASRQGSGANVLTFGAGSRLTVL.

This clone appeared once. V and J are TRBV7-2 and TRBJ1-5; the match to TRBD1 covers 8 bases. The CDR3 has 15 amino acids. Unmatched junction bases numbered 3, after V lost 5 bases and J lost 0 bases. Per germline, CDR1 SGHTA and CDR2 FQGNSA. The CDR3 sequence is CASSRTGYSNQPQHF. CDR3 sequence (DNA): TGTGCCAGCAGCCGGACAGGGTATAGCAATCAGCCCCAGCATTTT.

V gene TRBV5-1 combines with J gene TRBJ2-3; 15 positions match TRBD2. The CDR3 covers 18 residues. J gave up 4 bases and V 4 bases, and 10 bases lay outside the gene matches. CDR1 is SGHRS, CDR2 YFSETQ, per germline. DNA of the CDR3: TGCGCCAGCAGCCCGGGACTAGCGGGGGGTGTTACGCCAGATACGCAGTATTTT. Its translation: CASSPGLAGGVTPDTQYF. Supplemented by reference TRBV5-1 and TRBJ2-3, the full variable domain reads KAGVTQTPRYLIKTRGQQVTLSCSPISGHRSVSWYQQTPGQGLQFLFEYFSETQRNKGNFPGRFSGRQFSNSRSEMNVSTLELGDSALYLCASSPGLAGGVTPDTQYFGPGTRLTVL.

This clone was seen a few times. The chain joins TRBV6-6 to TRBJ1-6; no clear D. Germline assignment: CDR1 MNHNY and CDR2 SVGAGI (reference sequence). Deletions cut 6 bases from V and 7 bases from J, with 7 bases between. This CDR3 region has 12 residues. The CDR3 DNA follows: TGTGCCAGCAGGCCACAGAATTCACCCCTCCACTTT. Amino acids: CASRPQNSPLHF.

V and J are TRBV5-6 and TRBJ2-3; unclear D gene. Trimming removed 3 bases from V and 0 bases from J, with 11 bases in between. The CDR3 loop spans 15 amino acids. CDR1 SGHDT and CDR2 YYEEEE come from the germline V gene. The CDR3 is CASSSLSGSTDTQYF. The CDR3 nucleotides are TGTGCCAGCAGCTCCCTTAGTGGTAGCACAGATACGCAGTATTTT.

The chain uses TRBV5-4 and TRBJ2-3, with 10 bases that match TRBD2. The CDR3 is 16 residues long. V lost 0 bases, J lost 1 base, and 2 bases stayed unmatched. Germline V gene lookup returns CDR1 SGHNT and CDR2 YYREEE (reference sequence). This CDR3 reads CASSLGLAGGTDTQYF. CDR3 nucleotides: TGTGCCAGCAGCTTGGGGCTAGCGGGGGGCACAGATACGCAGTATTTT.

The gene calls are TRBV2 and TRBJ1-1; TRBD1 matches at 7 bases. The CDR3 has 14 amino acids. V lost 7 bases, J lost 0 bases, and 5 bases stayed unmatched. Germline V lookup: CDR1 SNHLY, CDR2 FYNNEI. DNA of the CDR3: TGTGCCAGCAAGGTACAGGGGTTGAACACTGAAGCTTTCTTT. Translating gives CASKVQGLNTEAFF.

With respect to this clone: The sample has other DNA sequences that encode this CDR3 too. This sequence joins TRBV2 and TRBJ1-5; TRBD1 matches at 7 bases. With 8 bases clipped from V and 3 bases from J, the junction kept 1 base outside the gene matches. CDR1 and CDR2 from the germline V gene are SNHLY and FYNNEI. This CDR3 contains 12 residues. CDR3 protein: CASGQANQPQHF. The CDR3, as DNA: TGTGCCAGCGGACAGGCCAATCAGCCCCAGCATTTT.

This rearrangement joins TRBV29-1 to TRBJ2-2, with 8 bases fitting TRBD2. Germline CDR1 SQVTM, CDR2 ANQGSEA. There are 14 residues in the CDR3. The trim removed 7 bases at V and 3 bases at J, leaving 7 bases unmatched. CDR3 loop: CSARGGLDTGELFF. Written as DNA, the CDR3 is TGCAGCGCCCGGGGGGGCCTCGACACCGGGGAGCTGTTTTTT.